This TCR beta chain was recovered during a study of blood T cell repertoires in COVID-19. Overall study: PBMCs, B-cell-depleted T cells, or T cells were the source of the cDNA or gDNA that made up the material.

In germline, CDR1 is SGHVS, CDR2 FQNEAQ. The CDR3 is 13 residues long. Trimming took 0 bases from V and 8 from J, leaving 10 bases between them. Original handling: Nucleated cell counts were estimated from reference gene primer amplification. Sequencing was performed with immunoSEQ multiplex PCR; in TCRdb, only in-frame clones are kept and a portion is missing. That table gives V, J and clone size, and the DNA gave D and trimming. The sample carries under 250,000 clones, around 86% recorded once. What was sequenced was peripheral blood. The source is a woman aged 80 or older with COVID-19, enrolled during active disease. V is TRBV7-8 and J is TRBJ1-2; D is perhaps TRBD1 (5 bases). The CDR3 coding sequence is TGTGCCAGCAGCTTAGCTGGGGGGAACGGCTACACCTTC. This codes for CASSLAGGNGYTF. Full variable domain (missing parts from reference TRBV7-8 and TRBJ1-2): GAGVSQSPRYKVAKRGQDVALRCDPISGHVSLFWYQQALGQGPEFLTYFQNEAQLDKSGLPSDRFFAERPEGSVSTLKIQRTQQEDSAVYLCASSLAGGNGYTFGSGTRLTVV.